The TCR beta chain described here comes from a study of Ad26.COV2.S vaccination and SARS-CoV-2 variants. Treatment meaning: around 19 received Ad26.COV2.S at low or high dose, single or two shots; 5 received placebo; per-sample allocation not given. Vaccine and placebo recipients were sampled on day 63 after the first injection. TCRdb's table, derived via immunoSEQ multiplex PCR, lists solely in-frame clones and lacks some. The sample includes roughly 510,000 clones, 70% to 90% of them seen just once. With 3 bases removed from V and 6 bases from J, the gap between germline ends came to 15 bases. The CDR3 consists of 14 residues. CDR1 and CDR2 (germline): LNHDA, SQIVND (reference sequence).

This specimen consisted of peripheral blood, obtained in a trial of Ad26.COV2.S vaccine versus placebo. The sequence derives from a person between 18 and 65 years old who received the Ad26.COV2.S COVID-19 vaccine or a placebo. The chain employs TRBV19 and TRBJ2-7; TRBD1 or TRBD2 may be the D gene (5 bases each). DNA of the CDR3: TGTGCCAGTAGTATCTCCGGGACCCGCCTCGAGCAGTACTTC. It is translated as CASSISGTRLEQYF.